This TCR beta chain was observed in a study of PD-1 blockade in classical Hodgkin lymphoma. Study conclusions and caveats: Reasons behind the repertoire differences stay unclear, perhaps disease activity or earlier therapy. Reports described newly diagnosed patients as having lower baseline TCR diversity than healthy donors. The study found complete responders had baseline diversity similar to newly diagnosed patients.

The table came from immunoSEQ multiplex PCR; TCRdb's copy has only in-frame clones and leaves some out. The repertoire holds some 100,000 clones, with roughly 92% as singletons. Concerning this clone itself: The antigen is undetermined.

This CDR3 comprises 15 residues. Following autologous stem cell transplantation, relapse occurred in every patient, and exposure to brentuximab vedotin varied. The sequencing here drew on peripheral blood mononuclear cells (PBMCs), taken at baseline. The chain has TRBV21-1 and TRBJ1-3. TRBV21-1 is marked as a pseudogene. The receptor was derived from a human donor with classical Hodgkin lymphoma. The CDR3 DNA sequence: TGTGCCAGCAGAACCCAAGTTCCATCTGGAAACACCATATATTTT. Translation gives CASRTQVPSGNTIYF.